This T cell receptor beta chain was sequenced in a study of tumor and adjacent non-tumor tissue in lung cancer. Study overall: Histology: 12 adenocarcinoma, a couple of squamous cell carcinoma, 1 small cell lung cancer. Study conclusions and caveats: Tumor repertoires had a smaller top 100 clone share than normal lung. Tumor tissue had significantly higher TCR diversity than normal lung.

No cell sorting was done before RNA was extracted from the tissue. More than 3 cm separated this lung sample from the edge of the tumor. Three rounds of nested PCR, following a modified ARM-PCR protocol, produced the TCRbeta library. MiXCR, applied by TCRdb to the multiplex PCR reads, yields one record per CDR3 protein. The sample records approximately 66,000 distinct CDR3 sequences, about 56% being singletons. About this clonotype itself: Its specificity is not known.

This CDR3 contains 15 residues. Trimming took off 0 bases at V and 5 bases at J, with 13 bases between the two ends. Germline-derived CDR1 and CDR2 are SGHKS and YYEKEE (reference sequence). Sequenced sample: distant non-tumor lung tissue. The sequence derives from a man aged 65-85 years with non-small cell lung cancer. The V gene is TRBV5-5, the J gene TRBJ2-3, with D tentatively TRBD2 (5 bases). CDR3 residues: CASSLGGPLGDTQYF. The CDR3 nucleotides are TGTGCCAGCAGCTTGGGCGGGCCACTAGGAGATACGCAGTATTTT.